This T cell receptor (beta chain) comes out of a study of OX40 agonist ivuxolimab in advanced cancers. Whole-study context: An anti-OX40 (CD134) antibody with agonistic activity, ivuxolimab, was administered to patients. Among those treated, three patients had partial responses, one with hepatocellular carcinoma and two with cutaneous melanoma.

Repertoires were generated with immunoSEQ multiplex PCR, while TCRdb's copy carries only in-frame clones and drops some. The sample lists around 70,000 clones, 82% seen once, with approximately 10% in the top ten. General study findings and limits: Both CD4+ and CD8+ T cell populations in blood had undergone clonal expansion by week 6 at 0.1 to 3.0 mg/kg.

The CDR3 sequence is 15 residues long. V shed 3 bases and J shed 4 bases, with 14 bases lying between them. Germline-derived CDR1 and CDR2 are SGDLS and YYNGEE. Researchers took blood at baseline, on cycle 4 day 1, and on cycle 7 day 1. Turning to this clone: Its matching antigen is unknown.

This TCR came from an adult with an advanced solid tumor such as melanoma, head and neck, liver or kidney cancer. V usage is TRBV9 and J usage is TRBJ2-1; D unclear. The material sequenced was CD4+ or CD8+ T cells sorted from blood, taken in a trial of the OX40 agonist ivuxolimab. Here the CDR3 reads CASSADPTPYNEQFF. As DNA, the CDR3 is TGTGCCAGCAGCGCCGACCCTACCCCTTACAATGAGCAGTTCTTC. The entire variable domain, with the rest obtained from reference TRBV9 and TRBJ2-1, is as follows: DSGVTQTPKHLITATGQRVTLRCSPRSGDLSVYWYQQSLDQGLQFLIQYYNGEERAKGNILERFSAQQFPDLHSELNLSSLELGDSALYFCASSADPTPYNEQFFGPGTRLTVL.